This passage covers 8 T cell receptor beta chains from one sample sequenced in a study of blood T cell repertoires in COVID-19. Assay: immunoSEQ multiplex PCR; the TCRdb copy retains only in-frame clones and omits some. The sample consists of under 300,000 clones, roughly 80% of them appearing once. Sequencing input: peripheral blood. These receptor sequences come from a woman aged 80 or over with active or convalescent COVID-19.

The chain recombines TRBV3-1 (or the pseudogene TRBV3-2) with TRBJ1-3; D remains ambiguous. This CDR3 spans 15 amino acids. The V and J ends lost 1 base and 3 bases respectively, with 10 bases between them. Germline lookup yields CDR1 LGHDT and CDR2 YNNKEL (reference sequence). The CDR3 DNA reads TGTGCCAGCAGCCAAGTCAAGCATGGTGGAAACACCATATATTTT. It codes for CASSQVKHGGNTIYF.

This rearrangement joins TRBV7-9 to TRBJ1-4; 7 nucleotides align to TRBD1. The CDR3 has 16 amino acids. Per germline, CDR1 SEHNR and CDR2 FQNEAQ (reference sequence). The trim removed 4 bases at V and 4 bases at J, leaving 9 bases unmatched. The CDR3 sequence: CASSSGQEGRNEKLFF. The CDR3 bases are TGTGCCAGCAGCTCAGGACAGGAGGGGCGTAATGAAAAACTGTTTTTT.

In nucleotides, the CDR3 is TGTGCCAGCAGCCAGGGGTCCGAGCAGTACTTC. Amino acid sequence: CASSQGSEQYF. J is TRBJ2-7 and V is TRBV5-4, with D tentatively TRBD1 (6 bases). The CDR3 runs 11 residues. The germline gives CDR1 SGHNT, CDR2 YYREEE (reference sequence). The V end lost 4 bases, the J end lost 6 bases, and 8 bases lay between the germline ends.

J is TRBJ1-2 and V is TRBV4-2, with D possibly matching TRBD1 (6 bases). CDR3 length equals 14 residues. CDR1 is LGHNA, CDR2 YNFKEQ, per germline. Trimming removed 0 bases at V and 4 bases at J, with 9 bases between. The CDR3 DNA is TGTGCCAGCAGCCAAGATTCAGGGGTCTATGGCTACACCTTC. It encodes CASSQDSGVYGYTF.

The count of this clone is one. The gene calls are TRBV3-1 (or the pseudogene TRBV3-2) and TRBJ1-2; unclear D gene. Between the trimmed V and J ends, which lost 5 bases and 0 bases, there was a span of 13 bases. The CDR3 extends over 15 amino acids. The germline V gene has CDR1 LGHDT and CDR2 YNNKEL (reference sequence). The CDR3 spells CASSLGGHSNYGYTF. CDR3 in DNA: TGTGCCAGCAGCTTGGGTGGGCATTCTAACTATGGCTACACCTTC.

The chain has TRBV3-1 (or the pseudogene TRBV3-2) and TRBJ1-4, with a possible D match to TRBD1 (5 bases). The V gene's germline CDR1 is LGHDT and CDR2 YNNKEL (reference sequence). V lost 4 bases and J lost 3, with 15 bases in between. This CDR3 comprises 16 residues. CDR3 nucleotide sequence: TGTGCCAGCAGCCGGTCCCCGGGGGGGTCTAATGAAAAACTGTTTTTT. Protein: CASSRSPGGSNEKLFF.

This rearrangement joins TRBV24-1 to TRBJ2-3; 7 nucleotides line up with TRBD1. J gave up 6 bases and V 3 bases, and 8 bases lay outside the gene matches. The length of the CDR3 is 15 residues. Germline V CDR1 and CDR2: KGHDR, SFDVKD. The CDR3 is CATSDPGQPGDTQYF. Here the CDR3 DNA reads TGTGCCACCAGTGATCCGGGACAGCCTGGGGATACGCAGTATTTT.

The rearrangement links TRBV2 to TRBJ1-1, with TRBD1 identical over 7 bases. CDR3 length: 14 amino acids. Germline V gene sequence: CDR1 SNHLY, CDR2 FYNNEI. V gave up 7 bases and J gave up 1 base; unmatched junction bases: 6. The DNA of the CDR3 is TGTGCCAGCAAAGGGGACAGATCGAACACTGAAGCTTTCTTT. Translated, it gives CASKGDRSNTEAFF.